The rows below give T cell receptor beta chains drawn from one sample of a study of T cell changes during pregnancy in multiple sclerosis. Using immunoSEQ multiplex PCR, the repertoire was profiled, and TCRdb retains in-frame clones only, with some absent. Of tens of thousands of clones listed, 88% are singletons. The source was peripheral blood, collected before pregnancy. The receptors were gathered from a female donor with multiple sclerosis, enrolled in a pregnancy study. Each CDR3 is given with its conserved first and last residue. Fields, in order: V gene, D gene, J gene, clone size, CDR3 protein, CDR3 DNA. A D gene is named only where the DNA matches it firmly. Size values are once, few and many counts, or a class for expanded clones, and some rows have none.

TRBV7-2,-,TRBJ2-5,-,CASSLGAETQYF,TGTGCCAGCAGCTTAGGGGCGGAGACCCAGTACTTC
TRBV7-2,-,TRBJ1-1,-,CASNRLVWGTEAFF,TGTGCCAGCAACAGGTTGGTTTGGGGCACTGAAGCTTTCTTT
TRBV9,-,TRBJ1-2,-,CASSVATVAGQTYYGYTF,TGTGCCAGCAGCGTAGCTACCGTGGCAGGCCAAACCTACTATGGCTACACCTTC
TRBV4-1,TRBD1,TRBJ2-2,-,CASSQGQGVHTGELFF,TGCGCCAGCAGCCAGGGACAGGGGGTTCACACCGGGGAGCTGTTTTTT
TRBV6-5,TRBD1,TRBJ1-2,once,CASSYRDRDGYTF,TGTGCCAGCAGTTACCGGGACAGGGACGGCTACACCTTC
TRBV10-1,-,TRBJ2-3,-,CASTEGGLVEDTQYF,TGCGCCAGCACCGAAGGAGGGCTAGTCGAAGATACGCAGTATTTT
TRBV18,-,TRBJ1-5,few,CARWTDHSNQPQHF,TGTGCCAGATGGACAGACCATAGCAATCAGCCCCAGCATTTT
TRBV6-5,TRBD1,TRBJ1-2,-,CASSYADRAGGYTF,TGTGCCAGCAGTTACGCCGACAGGGCAGGTGGCTACACCTTC
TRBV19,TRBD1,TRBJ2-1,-,CASTTYRDRTYNEQFF,TGTGCCAGTACTACCTACAGGGACAGGACCTACAATGAGCAGTTCTTC
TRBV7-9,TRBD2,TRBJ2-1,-,CASSLAAGSGGTAYNEQFF,TGTGCCAGCAGCTTAGCTGCGGGGAGCGGGGGGACCGCCTACAATGAGCAGTTCTTC
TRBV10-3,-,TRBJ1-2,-,CAISGAGGGYTF,TGTGCCATCAGTGGTGCGGGCGGGGGCTACACCTTC
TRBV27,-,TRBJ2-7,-,CASSPSTGSHEQYF,TGTGCCAGCAGCCCCTCGACAGGCTCCCACGAGCAGTACTTC
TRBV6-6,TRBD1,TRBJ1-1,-,CASSYAGTGGTEAFF,TGTGCCAGCAGTTATGCCGGGACAGGGGGCACTGAAGCTTTCTTT
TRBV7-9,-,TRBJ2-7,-,CASSLVGQRYEQYF,TGTGCCAGCAGCTTAGTCGGACAGAGGTACGAGCAGTACTTC
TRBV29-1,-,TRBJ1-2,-,CSVGGAGAYGYTF,TGCAGCGTTGGAGGAGCAGGGGCCTATGGCTACACCTTC